These 30 T cell receptor beta chains were all obtained from the same sample, sequenced in a study of blood T cells in healthy people across ages. The authors ran a second PCR of roughly 6 to 12 cycles using a sample-barcoded 5' primer and a J-beta primer mix. One entry per CDR3 protein results from TCRdb running MiXCR on the 5' RACE reads. Among hundreds of thousands of distinct CDR3 sequences listed, 46% were seen once. Sequenced input: blood. These receptors came from a man older than 75 in good health.

This clonotype has a count of ten or more. The chain combines TRBV28 with TRBJ2-1, with D unresolved. The CDR3 length is 11 residues. V dropped 4 bases and J dropped 4 bases, with 2 bases sitting between them. In germline, CDR1 is MDHEN, CDR2 SYDVKM. The DNA for the CDR3 is TGTGCCAGCAGTTGGTACAATGAGCAGTTCTTC. Amino acids: CASSWYNEQFF. The full variable domain, in which reference TRBV28 and TRBJ2-1 provide the parts outside the CDR3, is DVKVTQSSRYLVKRTGEKVFLECVQDMDHENMFWYRQDPGLGLRLIYFSYDVKMKEKGDIPEGYSVSREKKERFSLILESASTNQTSMYLCASSWYNEQFFGPGTRLTVL.

The rearrangement uses TRBV20-1 and TRBJ2-7; TRBD2 matches at 13 bases. V lost 6 bases, J lost 6 bases, and 14 bases stayed unmatched. There are 16 residues in the CDR3. The germline CDR1 and CDR2 sequences are DFQATT and SNEGSKA (reference sequence). For the CDR3, the DNA is TGCAGTGCCGGAGCCGGGACTAGCGGGGCCGGGTTCGAGCAGTACTTC. It translates to CSAGAGTSGAGFEQYF.

This clonotype has just a few counts. The chain uses TRBV20-1 and TRBJ2-7; 11 bases agree with TRBD1. Germline assignment: CDR1 DFQATT and CDR2 SNEGSKA (reference sequence). The CDR3 has 14 amino acids. Trimming cost V 6 bases and J 3 bases; bases outside gene matches: 7. CDR3: CSASPGTGGYEQYF. CDR3 in DNA: TGCAGTGCAAGTCCCGGGACAGGGGGCTACGAGCAGTACTTC.

This clonotype was recorded a few times. The chain combines TRBV7-2 with TRBJ2-1; D is possibly TRBD2 (6 bases). CDR1 and CDR2 (germline): SGHTA, FQGNSA. The CDR3 consists of 14 residues. The V gene lost 0 bases and the J gene lost 10 bases, with 13 bases spanning the gap. CDR3 in DNA: TGTGCCAGCAGCTTAGCGGGAGGCCTGGGAGAGCAGTTCTTC. It is translated as CASSLAGGLGEQFF.

The chain links TRBV10-3 to TRBJ2-7; TRBD1 matches 9 bases. Germline trimming cut 2 bases from V and 9 bases from J; bases unmatched to any gene: 11. The CDR3 runs 15 residues. Germline loops: CDR1 ENHRY, CDR2 SYGVKD. The chain's CDR3 is CAISEGSGQGLMQYF. CDR3 nucleotide sequence: TGTGCCATCAGTGAGGGCTCGGGACAGGGTTTGATGCAGTACTTC.

J is TRBJ2-1 and V is TRBV20-1, with TRBD2 identical over 16 bases. Looked up from germline, CDR1 is DFQATT and CDR2 is SNEGSKA (reference sequence). This CDR3 contains 13 residues. The junction had 6 bases not matched to a gene; V was cut back by 6 bases and J by 13 bases. CDR3 protein: CSAEGLAGGPQFF. The CDR3 bases are TGCAGTGCCGAGGGACTAGCGGGAGGGCCACAGTTCTTC.

This clonotype was seen a few times. V usage is TRBV4-2 and J usage is TRBJ2-6; 7 bases are shared with TRBD2. Germline CDR1 reads LGHNA; CDR2 reads YNFKEQ. The junction had 7 bases not matched to a gene; V was cut back by 4 bases and J by 1 base. This CDR3 has 17 residues. CDR3 nucleotides: TGTGCCAGCAGCCGGCGGGAGACTGGATCTGGGGCCAACGTCCTGACTTTC. Translation: CASSRRETGSGANVLTF.

The rearrangement links TRBV27 to TRBJ1-2, with 9 bases fitting TRBD1. Losses at the gene ends were 5 bases for V and 5 bases for J; bases not matched to a gene: 3. The V gene's germline CDR1 is MNHEY and CDR2 SMNVEV (reference sequence). The length of the CDR3 is 13 residues. The CDR3 nucleotides are TGTGCCAGCAGTGACAGGGGGATGTATGGCTACACCTTC. It is translated as CASSDRGMYGYTF.

About this clonotype: A junction end diverges from the germline sequence, so it may reflect a read error. The rearrangement uses TRBV3-1 and TRBJ2-5, with 7 bases matching TRBD2. This CDR3 is built from 13 residues. Germline V gives CDR1 LGHDT, CDR2 YNNKEL (reference sequence). In nucleotides, the CDR3 is TGTGCCAGCAGCCTAGCGGGTCAAGAGACCCGGTACTTC. Its translation is CASSLAGQETRYF.

The chain employs TRBV7-8 and TRBJ2-1; D ambiguous. This CDR3 is built from 14 residues. Germline loops: CDR1 SGHVS, CDR2 FQNEAQ. Trimming shortened V by 1 base and J by 7 bases, and 11 bases separated the two germline ends. The CDR3 DNA reads TGTGCCAGCAGCTTAGGGGCGCTAGGAAATGAGCAGTTCTTC. It translates to CASSLGALGNEQFF.

This clonotype has at least ten counts. V and J are TRBV20-1 and TRBJ2-3; D might be TRBD2 (5 bases). The CDR3 extends over 13 amino acids. The V end was cut by 1 base, the J end by 1 base, with 6 bases between. Germline V gene lookup returns CDR1 DFQATT and CDR2 SNEGSKA (reference sequence). Here the CDR3 reads CSARGRGTDTQYF. The CDR3, as DNA: TGCAGTGCTAGAGGGCGGGGCACAGATACGCAGTATTTT.

There are many counts of this clonotype. The gene calls are TRBV29-1 and TRBJ2-1; 8 positions agree with TRBD1. The CDR3 is 13 amino acids. Germline assignment: CDR1 SQVTM and CDR2 ANQGSEA. V was pared by 8 bases and J by 7 bases, with 10 bases of the junction left unmatched. CDR3 protein: CSTGQGDGNEQFF. The CDR3 DNA reads TGCAGCACAGGACAGGGCGATGGAAATGAGCAGTTCTTC.

V and J are TRBV29-1 and TRBJ2-7; 8 bases are shared with TRBD2. Germline V gene lookup returns CDR1 SQVTM and CDR2 ANQGSEA. This CDR3 comprises 18 residues. V was clipped by 6 bases and J by 2 bases; unmatched bases: 21. This CDR3 is CSVDHGVVIAGITYEQYF. The CDR3 DNA follows: TGCAGCGTCGACCATGGGGTTGTAATAGCGGGGATTACCTACGAGCAGTACTTC.

This chain uses TRBV14 with TRBJ2-5; TRBD1 matches at 7 bases. The germline gives CDR1 SGHDN, CDR2 FVKESK. This CDR3 region has 12 residues. Trimming took 4 bases from V and 6 from J; bases not matched to a gene: 2. The CDR3: CASSLGQQTQYF. CDR3 nucleotide sequence: TGTGCCAGCAGCCTGGGACAGCAGACCCAGTACTTC.

This clonotype was counted only a few times. The chain has TRBV7-3 and TRBJ2-7; 9 nucleotides line up with TRBD2. CDR1 is SGHTA and CDR2 is FQGTGA in the germline V gene. This CDR3 contains 15 residues. V lost 8 bases and J lost 3; bases outside the gene matches: 11. The DNA for the CDR3 is TGTGCCAGCGGCCCCCCTCGGACTAGCGTCTACGAGCAGTACTTC. Amino acids: CASGPPRTSVYEQYF. Together with reference TRBV7-3 and TRBJ2-7, the CDR3 gives the full variable domain: GAGVSQTPSNKVTEKGKYVELRCDPISGHTALYWYRQSLGQGPEFLIYFQGTGAADDSGLPNDRFFAVRPEGSVSTLKIQRTERGDSAVYLCASGPPRTSVYEQYFGPGTRLTVT.

About this clonotype: An end of the junction differs from the germline gene, which may be a read error. This rearrangement joins TRBV11-1 to TRBJ2-1; D perhaps matches TRBD2 (6 bases). The CDR3 is 13 residues long. Germline CDR1 and CDR2: SGHAT and FQDESV (reference sequence). As DNA, the CDR3 is TGTGCCAGCACCTTATTCGGGAGCTATGAGCAGTTCTTC. Amino acid sequence: CASTLFGSYEQFF.

The table lists this clonotype with a few counts. V is TRBV2 and J is TRBJ1-4; D call uncertain. Germline-derived CDR1 and CDR2 are SNHLY and FYNNEI. Between the trimmed V and J ends, which lost 1 base and 11 bases, there was a span of 8 bases. CDR3 size: 12 residues. The CDR3 reads CASSEGPRKLFF. DNA for the CDR3: TGTGCCAGCAGTGAAGGACCCCGGAAACTGTTTTTT. The full variable domain, with the rest looked up from reference TRBV2 and TRBJ1-4, is EPEVTQTPSHQVTQMGQEVILRCVPISNHLYFYWYRQILGQKVEFLVSFYNNEISEKSEIFDDQFSVERPDGSNFTLKIRSTKLEDSAMYFCASSEGPRKLFFGSGTQLSVL.

The chain joins TRBV6-6 to TRBJ2-5; 10 nucleotides line up with TRBD1. V shed 6 bases, J shed 5 bases, and the junction held 9 bases outside the gene matches. From germline, CDR1 is MNHNY and CDR2 SVGAGI (reference sequence). This CDR3 is 15 amino acids long. The CDR3 loop reads CASSYRTGGLETQYF. The DNA of the CDR3 is TGTGCCAGCAGCTACAGGACAGGGGGTTTGGAGACCCAGTACTTC.

The chain couples TRBV12-3 or TRBV12-4 to TRBJ2-1, with 10 bases that match TRBD1. Trimming took 7 bases from V and 4 from J; bases not matched to a gene: 7. The CDR3 extends over 15 amino acids. The DNA for the CDR3 is TGTGCCAGCAACGACAGGGGGCAAGGGTACAATGAGCAGTTCTTC. This codes for CASNDRGQGYNEQFF.

This chain links TRBV12-3 or TRBV12-4 with TRBJ2-7; a weak D match, TRBD1 (5 bases). CDR3 length: 16 residues. Trimming pared 6 bases from V and 4 bases from J, leaving 22 bases between. The CDR3 DNA is TGTGCCAGCAGCCAGGGCACCCGGACGGTTAATTACGAGCAGTACTTC. As protein: CASSQGTRTVNYEQYF.

This clonotype appeared many times. CDR3 region: CASSSPGGSADTQYF. The CDR3, as DNA: TGTGCCAGCAGCTCCCCGGGGGGGAGTGCAGATACGCAGTATTTT. V usage is TRBV12-3 or TRBV12-4 and J usage is TRBJ2-3, with 8 bases that match TRBD2. This CDR3 comprises 15 residues. The V gene end was trimmed by 6 bases and the J gene end by 4 bases; junction bases not matched to a gene: 9.

V usage is TRBV6-2 or TRBV6-3 and J usage is TRBJ1-5; D perhaps matches TRBD1 (6 bases). CDR3 size: 16 residues. Trimming removed 2 bases from V and 4 bases from J, with 15 bases in between. The germline gives CDR1 MNHEY, CDR2 SVGEGT. The CDR3 region is CASSYHIKGENQPQHF. The CDR3 coding sequence is TGTGCCAGCAGTTACCACATAAAGGGGGAGAATCAGCCCCAGCATTTT.

There are many counts of this clonotype. The gene calls are TRBV9 and TRBJ2-3; D gene unclear. V lost 4 bases, J lost 4 bases, and 10 bases lay in between. Germline values: CDR1 SGDLS, CDR2 YYNGEE. The CDR3 is 13 residues long. In DNA, the CDR3 is TGTGCCAGCAGCAAGGATATCGCAGATACGCAGTATTTT. Encoded protein: CASSKDIADTQYF. Using reference TRBV9 and TRBJ2-3 for the parts outside the CDR3, the full variable domain is DSGVTQTPKHLITATGQRVTLRCSPRSGDLSVYWYQQSLDQGLQFLIQYYNGEERAKGNILERFSAQQFPDLHSELNLSSLELGDSALYFCASSKDIADTQYFGPGTRLTVL.

Many counts were recorded for this clonotype. The CDR3 coding sequence is TGTGCCAGCAGTTCACTAGCGGGCGCAGATACGCAGTATTTT. Protein: CASSSLAGADTQYF. The V gene is TRBV12-3 or TRBV12-4, the J gene TRBJ2-3, with TRBD2 matching over 9 bases. The J segment lost 4 bases and the V segment lost 4 bases, leaving 3 bases of the junction unmatched. The CDR3 length is 14 residues.

This chain uses TRBV7-2 with TRBJ1-2, with a tentative D call TRBD1 (5 bases). Per germline, CDR1 SGHTA and CDR2 FQGNSA. This CDR3 is 15 amino acids long. Trimming cost V 6 bases and J 4 bases, with 18 bases left between them. The DNA for the CDR3 is TGTGCCAGCAGTAGGTGGAGGGAGGGGTTCTATGGCTACACCTTC. Residues: CASSRWREGFYGYTF.

The gene calls are TRBV7-2 and TRBJ1-5, with a tentative D call TRBD1 (6 bases). Germline CDR1 and CDR2: SGHTA and FQGNSA. This CDR3 spans 16 amino acids. Between the trimmed V and J ends, which lost 1 base and 1 base, there was a span of 11 bases. This chain's CDR3 is CASSLVGGRSNQPQHF. CDR3 bases: TGTGCCAGCAGCTTAGTGGGGGGGCGAAGCAATCAGCCCCAGCATTTT.

The J gene is TRBJ2-7, the V gene TRBV6-6; D is unclear. Per germline, CDR1 MNHNY and CDR2 SVGAGI (reference sequence). Between the trimmed V and J ends, which lost 4 bases and 5 bases, there was a span of 9 bases. The CDR3 has 12 amino acids. CDR3 sequence: CASSSRSNEQYF. CDR3 nucleotide sequence: TGTGCCAGCAGTTCCCGCTCGAACGAGCAGTACTTC.

This clonotype showed up just once. The CDR3 region is CASSQELTRTSGSLEQYF. CDR3 in DNA: TGCGCCAGCAGCCAAGAGCTTACCCGGACTAGCGGGAGCCTCGAGCAGTACTTC. The V call is TRBV4-3, the J call TRBJ2-5; 13 nucleotides line up with TRBD2. The J call is doubtful: the DNA matches TRBJ2-7 better. Per germline, CDR1 LGHNA and CDR2 YSLEER. CDR3 length equals 18 residues.

This chain joins TRBV4-2 and TRBJ1-4; D might be TRBD1 (6 bases). Germline V gene data show CDR1 as LGHNA and CDR2 as YNFKEQ. The ends were cut back, 0 bases at V and 5 bases at J, with 13 bases in the middle. This CDR3 comprises 16 residues. CDR3 nucleotides: TGTGCCAGCAGCCAAGACCCAGGGGCAGCCAATGAAAAACTGTTTTTT. Translating it yields CASSQDPGAANEKLFF.

This clonotype was picked up many times. This chain joins TRBV28 and TRBJ2-7; D is perhaps TRBD1 (6 bases). Germline V gives CDR1 MDHEN, CDR2 SYDVKM. The CDR3 covers 12 residues. The V end was cut by 6 bases, the J end by 3 bases, with 9 bases between. CDR3 region: CASSRQDYEQYF. The CDR3 DNA is TGTGCCAGCAGCCGACAGGACTACGAGCAGTACTTC.